Below, 5 T cell receptor beta chains from the same sample are listed, as sequenced in a study of T cell repertoires in cytomegalovirus infection. TCRdb ran MiXCR on the reads and lists one entry per CDR3 protein. Here the sample spans around 290,000 distinct CDR3 sequences, roughly 23% being singletons. Sequenced input: PBMCs. The receptors come from a human donor in good health (CMV status not recorded). Some clones in this sample may be carry-over from other donors' samples.

This clonotype has only a few counts. This sequence joins TRBV7-6 and TRBJ1-4; TRBD1 matches 7 bases. The CDR3 is 15 residues long. Germline CDR1 reads SGHVS; CDR2 reads FNYEAQ. Trimming cost V 4 bases and J 6 bases; bases outside gene matches: 8. CDR3 sequence reads: CASSSPGQIHEKLFF. The CDR3 coding sequence is TGTGCCAGCAGCTCCCCGGGACAGATCCATGAAAAACTGTTTTTT.

The chain employs TRBV12-3 or TRBV12-4 and TRBJ1-4; 8 bases align to TRBD1. J was trimmed by 7 bases and V by 5 bases; bases with no gene match: 0. This CDR3 spans 12 amino acids. CDR3 in DNA: TGTGCCAGCAGTGACAGGGGTGAAAAACTGTTTTTT. It specifies CASSDRGEKLFF.

This clonotype appeared many times. The J gene is TRBJ2-7, the V gene TRBV6-2 or TRBV6-3; TRBD2 agrees at 10 bases. CDR3 size: 14 residues. The germline V gene encodes CDR1 MNHEY and CDR2 SVGEGT. V trimming: 5 bases; J trimming: 1 base; junction bases outside the gene matches: 2. The CDR3 DNA reads TGTGCCAGCAGTGGACTAGCGGAGTCCTACGAGCAGTACTTC. Protein sequence: CASSGLAESYEQYF.

V usage is TRBV6-1 and J usage is TRBJ1-5; 10 positions agree with TRBD1. J lost 9 bases, V lost 3 bases, and 8 bases had no gene match. CDR1 is MNHNS and CDR2 is SASEGT in the germline V gene. The CDR3 covers 15 residues. The CDR3 region has the DNA TGTGCCAGCAGTGAGGGACAGGGGCTCGTTGGGCCCCAGCATTTT. This translates into CASSEGQGLVGPQHF.

This clonotype was recorded many times. The rearrangement joins TRBV25-1 to TRBJ2-7, with 9 positions matching TRBD1. Germline lookup yields CDR1 MGHDK and CDR2 SYGVNS. This CDR3 region has 15 residues. V lost 1 base and J lost 5; bases outside the gene matches: 6. CDR3 residues: CASSESGTGYHEQYF. In DNA, the CDR3 is TGTGCCAGCAGTGAATCCGGGACAGGGTACCACGAGCAGTACTTC.